The present T cell receptor (beta chain) was sequenced within a study of blood T cell repertoires in COVID-19. Study background: Donors in the United States, Italy and Spain gave samples during acute or convalescent COVID-19. Sample material is recorded as cDNA or gDNA derived from T cells, B-cell-depleted T cells, or PBMCs.

Under the authors' procedure: Cell counts per sample came from amplifying reference gene primers. Repertoires were generated with immunoSEQ multiplex PCR, while TCRdb's copy carries only in-frame clones and drops some. The DNA gave D and trimming, while V, J and clone size come from that table. The repertoire holds more than 85,000 clones, with about 89% as singletons. Sequencing used peripheral blood. The receptor's source is a woman in her 70s with acute or convalescent COVID-19.

The CDR3 DNA reads TGTGCCAGCAGGCCCGGGACAGGGGGCGAGCAGTACTTC. Protein product: CASRPGTGGEQYF. This rearrangement joins TRBV2 to TRBJ2-7, with TRBD1 matching over 11 bases. CDR3 length: 13 residues. V was pared by 6 bases and J by 6 bases, with 4 bases of the junction left unmatched. Germline CDR1 and CDR2: SNHLY and FYNNEI.